These T cell receptor beta chains were read from a single sample in a study of T cell responses to AZD1222 COVID-19 vaccine. Data came from immunoSEQ multiplex PCR; TCRdb stores just in-frame clones and leaves some out. The profile shows about 100,000 clones, about 89% of them singletons. Sequencing used peripheral blood, obtained 28 days after the second AZD1222 dose. The source of these receptors is an adult who received the AZD1222 COVID-19 vaccine. Each CDR3 is given with its conserved first and last residue. D genes are given only for firm matches. Clone size appears in some rows only: once, few, many, or a class for an expanded clone.

clone_size	v_call	j_call	d_call	cdr3_aa	cdr3_nt
.	TRBV28	TRBJ1-5	.	CASRSGLYSNQPQHF	TGTGCCAGCAGATCCGGACTTTATAGCAATCAGCCCCAGCATTTT
once	TRBV7-9	TRBJ1-4	TRBD1	CASSSGTGANEKLFF	TGTGCCAGCAGCTCGGGGACAGGGGCTAATGAAAAACTGTTTTTT
.	TRBV18	TRBJ2-3	.	CASSPPYSTDTQYF	TGTGCCAGCTCACCACCGTACAGCACAGATACGCAGTATTTT
.	TRBV2	TRBJ2-3	.	CASTSPSGGETDTQYF	TGTGCCAGCACCTCGCCTTCGGGGGGCGAAACAGATACGCAGTATTTT
.	TRBV7-9	TRBJ2-7	TRBD1	CASSRTGEDEQYF	TGTGCCAGCAGCCGGACAGGGGAGGACGAGCAGTACTTC
.	TRBV24-1	TRBJ2-1	.	CATSDRLGSPSSYNEQFF	TGTGCCACCAGTGACCGCCTAGGGTCGCCCAGCTCCTACAATGAGCAGTTCTTC
.	TRBV5-5	TRBJ2-1	.	CASSLVVGGSDEQFF	TGTGCCAGCAGCTTGGTCGTGGGAGGTTCTGATGAGCAGTTCTTC
.	TRBV9	TRBJ2-3	TRBD2	CASSVLAADTQYF	TGTGCCAGCAGCGTACTAGCGGCAGATACGCAGTATTTT
.	TRBV5-6	TRBJ2-1	TRBD2	CASSSLGLAGQATYNEQFF	TGTGCCAGCAGCTCGTTAGGGCTAGCGGGACAAGCAACCTACAATGAGCAGTTCTTC
.	TRBV14	TRBJ1-2	TRBD1	CASSDRGSYGYTF	TGTGCCAGCAGCGACAGGGGGTCCTATGGCTACACCTTC
.	TRBV2	TRBJ2-7	TRBD1	CASSENREGALNF	TGTGCCAGCAGTGAAAATCGAGAGGGGGCCCTAAACTTC
.	TRBV9	TRBJ1-1	.	CASSVGQAANTEAFF	TGTGCCAGCAGCGTAGGTCAGGCAGCGAACACTGAAGCTTTCTTT
.	TRBV9	TRBJ1-5	TRBD1	CASSVLLPDRGLNQPQHF	TGTGCCAGCAGCGTCCTCTTACCGGACAGGGGGCTTAATCAGCCCCAGCATTTT
.	TRBV27	TRBJ1-1	TRBD1	CASSRQGSLGLLAFF	TGTGCCAGCAGCCGACAGGGGAGCCTCGGCTTACTAGCTTTCTTT
.	TRBV7-9	TRBJ1-1	.	CASSLTSGAFF	TGTGCCAGCAGCTTAACGTCCGGAGCTTTCTTT
.	TRBV19	TRBJ1-2	.	CASSISSDRGYTF	TGTGCCAGTAGTATATCGTCCGACCGAGGCTACACCTTC
.	TRBV29-1	TRBJ2-5	.	CSVMGDTEETQYF	TGCAGCGTTATGGGGGACACCGAAGAGACCCAGTACTTC
.	TRBV24-1	TRBJ2-3	TRBD2	CATSDLSGRGTDTQYF	TGTGCCACCAGTGATTTGAGCGGGAGAGGCACAGATACGCAGTATTTT
.	TRBV9	TRBJ1-4	TRBD1	CASSVEPHRGPNEKLFF	TGTGCCAGCAGCGTAGAGCCCCACAGGGGGCCTAATGAAAAACTGTTTTTT
.	TRBV5-1	TRBJ2-7	TRBD1	CASSLATGSSYEQYF	TGCGCCAGCAGCTTAGCGACAGGGAGTTCCTACGAGCAGTACTTC
.	TRBV7-2	TRBJ2-2	.	CASSLGLKTGELFF	TGTGCCAGCAGCCTGGGACTTAAGACCGGGGAGCTGTTTTTT
.	TRBV29-1	TRBJ1-1	.	CSVVGNTEAFF	TGCAGCGTTGTCGGGAACACTGAAGCTTTCTTT
.	TRBV29-1	TRBJ2-7	.	CSVYKEGGALYEQYF	TGCAGCGTTTACAAAGAGGGGGGGGCCCTCTACGAGCAGTACTTC
.	TRBV5-6	TRBJ1-3	.	CASSSGTYGNTIYF	TGTGCCAGCAGCTCAGGGACCTATGGAAACACCATATATTTT
.	TRBV19	TRBJ2-6	TRBD2	CASSIDLVAGGDGANVLTF	TGTGCCAGTAGTATAGATCTGGTAGCGGGAGGGGACGGGGCCAACGTCCTGACTTTC
.	TRBV7-2	TRBJ2-7	.	CASSLGRANYEQYF	TGTGCCAGCAGCTTAGGGCGGGCGAACTACGAGCAGTACTTC
.	TRBV6-5	TRBJ1-5	.	CASSSLLQGRNQPQHF	TGTGCCAGCAGTTCTCTCCTACAGGGACGCAATCAGCCCCAGCATTTT
.	TRBV7-2	TRBJ1-6	.	CASSQTGTGNSPLHF	TGTGCCAGCAGCCAGACGGGAACGGGAAATTCACCCCTCCACTTT
.	TRBV27	TRBJ1-5	.	CASSLSGSGNQPQHF	TGTGCCAGCAGTTTATCAGGGTCGGGCAATCAGCCCCAGCATTTT
.	TRBV20-1	TRBJ2-3	.	CSASRDTTDTQYF	TGCAGTGCTAGTAGGGACACCACAGATACGCAGTATTTT
.	TRBV1	TRBJ2-7	.	CTSSQVVFPGSSYEQYF	TGCACCAGCAGCCAAGTAGTGTTTCCAGGGAGCTCCTACGAGCAGTACTTC
.	TRBV20-1	TRBJ2-5	TRBD2	CSASPQLGTSGPTAQYF	TGCAGTGCTAGTCCCCAACTCGGGACTAGCGGACCCACGGCCCAGTACTTC
.	TRBV19	TRBJ2-2	.	CASSSRESGELFF	TGTGCCAGTAGTTCCAGGGAGTCCGGGGAGCTGTTTTTT
.	TRBV4-1	TRBJ2-2	.	CASSLGASLTGELFF	TGCGCCAGCAGCCTAGGGGCGTCCCTCACCGGGGAGCTGTTTTTT
.	TRBV6-2/TRBV6-3	TRBJ2-3	.	CASSSVGVREYF	TGTGCCAGCAGCTCCGTAGGGGTAAGGGAGTATTTT
.	TRBV24-1	TRBJ1-1	TRBD1	CATSGGQTNTEAFF	TGTGCCACCAGTGGGGGACAGACTAACACTGAAGCTTTCTTT
.	TRBV6-2/TRBV6-3	TRBJ1-2	.	CASSFRAVGYGYTF	TGTGCCAGCAGTTTCAGGGCTGTCGGCTATGGCTACACCTTC